This T cell receptor beta chain emerged from a study of cytomegalovirus exposure and HLA in healthy donors. Background on the study: Previous work identified 120 million or so unique TCR beta sequences from roughly 170 million T cells. Study outcomes and limitations: Presence/absence analysis assumed near-uniform sequencing depth across donors. In a later analysis, TCR beta V- and J-gene trimming showed a link to a missense DCLRE1C variant. The study reported that TCR beta sequences accurately predicted HLA-A and HLA-B alleles in most subjects.

CDR1 and CDR2 (germline): SGHAT, FQNNGV. The ends were cut back, 1 base at V and 5 bases at J, with 13 bases in the middle. The CDR3 covers 15 residues. With 60 Vbeta and 13 Jbeta primers, the PCR was carried out. Method: immunoSEQ multiplex PCR; TCRdb's copy keeps in-frame clones and lacks some. This sample has about 150,000 clones, with around three quarters found just once. Concerning this clone: What it binds is unknown.

The chain uses TRBV11-2 and TRBJ2-3, with TRBD2 as a possible D gene (7 bases). This TCR was recovered from a man aged 40-50 years in good health and CMV-seropositive. Input material: PBMCs. As DNA, the CDR3 is TGTGCCAGCAGCTTAGTGTTGGGGGGGCGAGATACGCAGTATTTT. Translated, it gives CASSLVLGGRDTQYF.